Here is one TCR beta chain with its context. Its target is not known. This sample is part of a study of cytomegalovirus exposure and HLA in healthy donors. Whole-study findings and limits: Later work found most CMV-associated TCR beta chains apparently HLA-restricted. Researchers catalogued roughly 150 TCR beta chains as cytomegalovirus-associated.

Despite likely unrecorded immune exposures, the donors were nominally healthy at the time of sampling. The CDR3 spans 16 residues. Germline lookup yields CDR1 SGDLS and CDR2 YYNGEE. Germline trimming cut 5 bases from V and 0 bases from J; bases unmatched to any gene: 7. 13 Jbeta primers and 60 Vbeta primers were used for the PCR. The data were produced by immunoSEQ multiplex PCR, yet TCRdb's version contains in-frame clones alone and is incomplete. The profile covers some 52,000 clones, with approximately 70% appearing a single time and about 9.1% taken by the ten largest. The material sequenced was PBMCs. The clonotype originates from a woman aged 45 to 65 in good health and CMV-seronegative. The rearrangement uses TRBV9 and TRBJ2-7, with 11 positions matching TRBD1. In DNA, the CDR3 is TGTGCCAGCAGTGGTGGACAGGGGGCCCTCTCCTACGAGCAGTACTTC. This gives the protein CASSGGQGALSYEQYF.